Below, 28 T cell receptor beta chains from the same sample are listed, as sequenced in a study of blood T cell repertoires in COVID-19. Using immunoSEQ multiplex PCR, the repertoire was profiled, and TCRdb retains in-frame clones only, with some absent. The table has about 150,000 clones, approximately 80% seen once; the top ten hold 5% to 6.5%. The sequenced sample consisted of PBMCs or T cells enriched from blood (not recorded which). The receptors were gathered from a woman between 45 and 65 years old who had recovered from COVID-19.

The V and J genes are TRBV27 and TRBJ2-3, with 8 bases lining up with TRBD1. From germline, CDR1 is MNHEY and CDR2 SMNVEV (reference sequence). Trimming cost V 3 bases and J 4 bases; bases outside gene matches: 9. The CDR3 runs to 16 residues. In DNA, the CDR3 is TGTGCCAGCAGTTTTCCCGGGACAGGAGGAGCAGATACGCAGTATTTT. It encodes CASSFPGTGGADTQYF.

J is TRBJ1-6 and V is TRBV28; D ambiguous. CDR1 is MDHEN and CDR2 is SYDVKM in the germline V gene. V lost 3 bases to trimming and J lost 2 bases, with 17 bases between them. CDR3 length: 18 residues. CDR3 protein: CASSLTPGRFAYNSPLHF. CDR3 sequence (DNA): TGTGCCAGCAGTTTGACGCCCGGGAGGTTTGCCTATAATTCACCCCTCCACTTT.

The chain has TRBV3-1 (or the pseudogene TRBV3-2) and TRBJ1-2; no clear D gene. V was cut by 3 bases and J by 5 bases, with 7 bases left in between. The CDR3 consists of 12 residues. Per germline, CDR1 LGHDT and CDR2 YNNKEL (reference sequence). CDR3 nucleotide sequence: TGTGCCAGCAGCCAGGGGAGGTATGGCTACACCTTC. Translation: CASSQGRYGYTF.

This clone has just one count. The rearrangement joins TRBV3-1 (or the pseudogene TRBV3-2) to TRBJ2-7; 8 bases agree with TRBD1. This CDR3 spans 13 amino acids. After removal of 4 bases from V and 7 bases from J, the junction contained 6 bases not matched to a gene. In germline, CDR1 is LGHDT, CDR2 YNNKEL (reference sequence). The CDR3 DNA sequence: TGTGCCAGCAGCCTTACGGACAGGGCTGAGCAGTACGTC. Translating it yields CASSLTDRAEQYV.

The chain has TRBV28 and TRBJ1-1; D not resolved. In germline, CDR1 is MDHEN, CDR2 SYDVKM. There are 12 residues in the CDR3. V lost 4 bases and J lost 3, with 6 bases in between. As DNA, the CDR3 is TGTGCCAGCAGTTACAGAGACACTGAAGCTTTCTTT. Translation: CASSYRDTEAFF.

CDR3 protein: CASSKPRLGTGSTEAFF. The CDR3 DNA reads TGCGCCAGCAGCAAACCGCGTCTGGGCACAGGGAGCACTGAAGCTTTCTTT. The chain is built from TRBV5-1 and TRBJ1-1, with D possibly TRBD1 on 6 matching bases. Trimming took off 4 bases at V and 4 bases at J, with 23 bases between the two ends. The V gene's germline CDR1 is SGHRS and CDR2 YFSETQ. The CDR3 contains 17 residues.

This clone has only one observation. The CDR3 region has the DNA TGTGCCAGCAGTGAAAGGCGCCAGGGTCATGGCTACACCTTC. It encodes CASSERRQGHGYTF. V and J are TRBV2 and TRBJ1-2; maybe TRBD1 (5 bases). From germline, CDR1 is SNHLY and CDR2 FYNNEI. Between the trimmed V and J ends, which lost 2 bases and 6 bases, there was a span of 13 bases. The CDR3 loop spans 14 amino acids. Using reference TRBV2 and TRBJ1-2 for the parts outside the CDR3, the full variable domain is EPEVTQTPSHQVTQMGQEVILRCVPISNHLYFYWYRQILGQKVEFLVSFYNNEISEKSEIFDDQFSVERPDGSNFTLKIRSTKLEDSAMYFCASSERRQGHGYTFGSGTRLTVV.

The gene calls are TRBV29-1 and TRBJ1-2, with D unresolved. CDR3 length equals 13 residues. V was shortened by 5 bases and J by 5 bases, with 15 bases between the two germline ends. CDR1 SQVTM and CDR2 ANQGSEA come from the germline V gene. The CDR3 spells CSVTVPRSYGYTF. The CDR3 DNA reads as TGCAGCGTTACGGTTCCGCGGAGTTATGGCTACACCTTC.

The chain recombines TRBV5-4 with TRBJ1-1; D gene ambiguous. This CDR3 has 16 residues. V was trimmed by 0 bases and J by 0 bases, leaving 12 bases between them. Germline V gives CDR1 SGHNT, CDR2 YYREEE (reference sequence). The CDR3 here is CASSLGFGLMNTEAFF. The CDR3 DNA reads TGTGCCAGCAGCTTGGGGTTCGGTTTGATGAACACTGAAGCTTTCTTT.

The chain recombines TRBV19 with TRBJ1-1, with D possibly being TRBD1 (6 bases). The germline CDR1 and CDR2 sequences are LNHDA and SQIVND (reference sequence). CDR3 length: 14 residues. V shed 6 bases and J shed 3 bases, with 14 bases lying between them. The CDR3 loop reads CASRGLGGDTEAFF. The CDR3 nucleotides are TGTGCCAGTAGGGGACTAGGGGGTGACACTGAAGCTTTCTTT. Full variable domain (missing parts from reference TRBV19 and TRBJ1-1): DGGITQSPKYLFRKEGQNVTLSCEQNLNHDAMYWYRQDPGQGLRLIYYSQIVNDFQKGDIAEGYSVSREKKESFPLTVTSAQKNPTAFYLCASRGLGGDTEAFFGQGTRLTVV.

The chain carries TRBV30 and TRBJ1-1; TRBD1 might be the D (6 bases). Germline-derived CDR1 and CDR2 are GTSNPN and SVGIG (reference sequence). Trimming stripped 2 bases from V and 6 bases from J, with 28 bases between. The CDR3 runs 18 residues. The CDR3: CAWSQQYLRGLTGPEAFF. The CDR3 nucleotides are TGTGCCTGGAGTCAACAGTACCTCCGAGGCCTCACAGGGCCTGAAGCTTTCTTT.

The V and J genes are TRBV27 and TRBJ1-6; 10 bases agree with TRBD1. The ends lost 10 bases at V and 10 bases at J; junction bases unmatched: 7. The CDR3 contains 13 residues. Looked up from germline, CDR1 is MNHEY and CDR2 is SMNVEV (reference sequence). The CDR3 is CATMDRGYSPLHF. In DNA form, the CDR3 reads TGTGCCACCATGGACAGGGGGTACTCACCCCTCCACTTT.

The chain has TRBV18 and TRBJ1-3, with D hard to call. V lost 2 bases to trimming and J lost 2 bases, with 19 bases between them. The germline V gene encodes CDR1 KGHSH and CDR2 LQKENI. The CDR3 spans 18 residues. The CDR3 protein is CASSPIGQSRWTGNTIYF. As DNA, the CDR3 is TGTGCCAGCTCACCAATTGGGCAGTCCCGTTGGACTGGAAACACCATATATTTT.

The rearrangement joins TRBV7-6 to TRBJ1-1; D not certain. V was pared by 6 bases and J by 6 bases, with 17 bases between. The length of the CDR3 is 14 residues. Per germline, CDR1 SGHVS and CDR2 FNYEAQ. CDR3 sequence reads: CASRSTLQASEAFF. The CDR3 bases are TGTGCCAGCAGATCCACCCTGCAGGCGTCTGAAGCTTTCTTT.

This chain uses TRBV27 with TRBJ1-2; TRBD1 might be the D (5 bases). The V and J ends lost 11 bases and 9 bases respectively, with 13 bases between them. Germline V gives CDR1 MNHEY, CDR2 SMNVEV (reference sequence). CDR3 length: 10 amino acids. CDR3 in amino acids: CAAGVLSYTF. CDR3 nucleotides: TGTGCCGCGGGGGTTCTTAGCTACACCTTC.

This clone appeared once. The chain combines TRBV19 with TRBJ1-5; TRBD1 matches 9 bases. Looked up from germline, CDR1 is LNHDA and CDR2 is SQIVND (reference sequence). The CDR3 runs to 16 residues. V gave up 7 bases and J gave up 4 bases; unmatched junction bases: 11. CDR3 in amino acids: CASTELGTGINQPQHF. In DNA, the CDR3 is TGTGCCAGTACCGAACTAGGGACAGGGATAAATCAGCCCCAGCATTTT.

This clone was seen a single time. The gene calls are TRBV5-1 and TRBJ2-3; tentatively, D is TRBD2 (7 bases). Germline V gene sequence: CDR1 SGHRS, CDR2 YFSETQ. The CDR3 is 17 residues long. V lost 4 bases to trimming and J lost 7 bases, with 25 bases between them. The CDR3 reads CASSIGPGGRGTNTQYF. The CDR3 coding sequence is TGCGCCAGCAGCATTGGCCCGGGAGGCAGGGGTACGAATACGCAGTATTTT.

The gene calls are TRBV28 and TRBJ1-2; TRBD1 aligns across 8 bases. V dropped 2 bases and J dropped 5; count of bases not matched to a gene: 10. Germline-derived CDR1 and CDR2 are MDHEN and SYDVKM. This CDR3 comprises 16 residues. CDR3 sequence reads: CASSLPGATGDYGYTF. CDR3 coding DNA: TGTGCCAGCAGTTTACCTGGGGCGACAGGGGATTATGGCTACACCTTC.

The rearrangement joins TRBV5-1 to TRBJ2-5; 11 bases line up with TRBD2. V lost 4 bases, J lost 1 base, and 12 bases stayed unmatched. Germline V gives CDR1 SGHRS, CDR2 YFSETQ. The CDR3 is made up of 18 amino acids. Here the CDR3 DNA reads TGCGCCAGCAGCCCCGGGCCCCTAGCGGGGGGTACCCAAGAGACCCAGTACTTC. It encodes CASSPGPLAGGTQETQYF.

This clone was seen just once. The chain carries TRBV27 and TRBJ2-2; D remains unclear. Trimming removed 6 bases at V and 1 base at J, with 15 bases between. This CDR3 has 16 residues. CDR1 is MNHEY and CDR2 is SMNVEV in the germline V gene (reference sequence). Here the CDR3 reads CASRKPGARNTGELFF. CDR3 nucleotides: TGTGCCAGCAGGAAACCCGGTGCGAGGAACACCGGGGAGCTGTTTTTT.

The chain carries TRBV5-1 and TRBJ1-4; TRBD1 matches at 7 bases. The trim removed 0 bases at V and 0 bases at J, leaving 11 bases unmatched. Germline V gives CDR1 SGHRS, CDR2 YFSETQ. The CDR3 covers 19 residues. CDR3 sequence: CASSLGATGLPSTNEKLFF. CDR3 nucleotide sequence: TGCGCCAGCAGCTTGGGGGCGACAGGGCTGCCCTCAACTAATGAAAAACTGTTTTTT.

The chain combines TRBV5-6 with TRBJ1-3; D is undetermined. The CDR3 totals 16 residues. Germline loops: CDR1 SGHDT, CDR2 YYEEEE. The V end was cut by 5 bases, the J end by 2 bases, with 17 bases between. CDR3 sequence reads: CASSSWTQPPGNTIYF. The CDR3 region has the DNA TGTGCCAGCAGTTCCTGGACTCAACCCCCTGGAAACACCATATATTTT.

V and J are TRBV5-4 and TRBJ2-7; 10 bases align to TRBD1. Germline V gives CDR1 SGHNT, CDR2 YYREEE (reference sequence). V shed 3 bases, J shed 1 base, and the junction held 4 bases outside the gene matches. The CDR3 runs 15 residues. This CDR3 is CASSSTGGNSYEQYF. In nucleotides, the CDR3 is TGTGCCAGCAGCTCGACAGGGGGCAATTCCTACGAGCAGTACTTC.

The V gene is TRBV7-2, the J gene TRBJ1-6, with 8 nucleotides matching TRBD1. The CDR3 covers 15 residues. Germline CDR1 reads SGHTA; CDR2 reads FQGNSA. Trimming removed 1 base from V and 7 bases from J; junction bases left unmatched: 3. CDR3 protein: CASSLVQGANSPLHF. The DNA for the CDR3 is TGTGCCAGCAGCTTAGTTCAGGGGGCGAATTCACCCCTCCACTTT. The variable domain in full, completed from reference TRBV7-2 and TRBJ1-6, reads GAGVSQSPSNKVTEKGKDVELRCDPISGHTALYWYRQSLGQGLEFLIYFQGNSAPDKSGLPSDRFSAERTGGSVSTLTIQRTQQEDSAVYLCASSLVQGANSPLHFGNGTRLTVT.

The chain is built from TRBV18 and TRBJ1-2; perhaps TRBD1 as D (5 bases). The CDR3 loop spans 14 amino acids. Germline V lookup: CDR1 KGHSH, CDR2 LQKENI. The V end was cut by 2 bases, the J end by 3 bases, with 10 bases between. CDR3: CASSPATDYYGYTF. The CDR3 coding sequence is TGTGCCAGCTCACCAGCGACAGACTACTATGGCTACACCTTC.

The chain has TRBV9 and TRBJ1-1; possible D gene TRBD1, 6 bases. Germline V lookup: CDR1 SGDLS, CDR2 YYNGEE. V lost 3 bases and J lost 5, with 17 bases in between. The CDR3 spans 15 residues. The CDR3 spells CASSAQTGKGTEAFF. CDR3 coding DNA: TGTGCCAGCAGCGCCCAGACAGGTAAGGGAACTGAAGCTTTCTTT.

This clone has only a few counts. The rearrangement joins TRBV2 to TRBJ1-6; perhaps TRBD1 as D (5 bases). The CDR3 runs to 14 residues. The V end was cut by 2 bases, the J end by 10 bases, with 12 bases between. From germline, CDR1 is SNHLY and CDR2 FYNNEI. The CDR3 nucleotides read TGTGCCAGCAGTGAACTAGGGACTCGGTCACCCCTCCACTTT. As protein: CASSELGTRSPLHF. Looking up the rest from reference TRBV2 and TRBJ1-6 gives the full variable domain: EPEVTQTPSHQVTQMGQEVILRCVPISNHLYFYWYRQILGQKVEFLVSFYNNEISEKSEIFDDQFSVERPDGSNFTLKIRSTKLEDSAMYFCASSELGTRSPLHFGNGTRLTVT.

CDR3 in DNA: TGCGCCAGCAGTGAGGTTGTTACAGCCCGGTGGACACCCCTCCACTTT. Translated, it gives CASSEVVTARWTPLHF. The chain links TRBV10-2 to TRBJ1-6; the D is unclear. V lost 2 bases, J lost 11 bases, and 19 bases lay in between. The CDR3 is 16 residues long. Germline loops: CDR1 WSHSY, CDR2 SAAADI.